This TCR beta chain was found in a study of blood T cell repertoires in COVID-19. How the authors handled the data: The assay estimated nucleated cells by amplifying reference gene primers. Data came from immunoSEQ multiplex PCR; TCRdb stores just in-frame clones and leaves some out. D and trimming were read from the DNA, whereas the V and J calls and clone size are those reported in that table. The table has 350,000 to 450,000 clones, 75% to 90% seen once. V lost 10 bases, J lost 6 bases, and 16 bases lay in between. CDR1 is LNHDA and CDR2 is SQIVND in the germline V gene (reference sequence). CDR3 length: 13 amino acids. During active infection, Seattle patients enrolled and were then monitored through disease.

The chain recombines TRBV19 with TRBJ1-5, with no clear D. Source material: peripheral blood. The clonotype was recovered from an older woman with COVID-19, enrolled during active disease. The DNA of the CDR3 is TGTGCCACCGACTCGGAGGTGGGTCAGCCCCAGCATTTT. Translating it yields CATDSEVGQPQHF.